The 27 T cell receptor beta chains below were found in one sample sequenced in a study of shared clonotypes between healthy human individuals. Sequenced by immunoSEQ multiplex PCR; TCRdb stores in-frame clones only, minus some. The sample lists roughly 2,500,000 clones; over 85% were seen once. The sample taken for sequencing was naive CD4+ T cells from PBMCs. Sample subset: CD45RA+ positively selected. These receptors were taken from a man aged 18 to 30 in good health. Some clones in this sample may be carry-over from other donors' samples.

This clone was counted between two and nine times. The chain employs TRBV28 and TRBJ1-5; the D is unclear. Germline V lookup: CDR1 MDHEN, CDR2 SYDVKM. The CDR3 has 12 residues. With 10 bases removed from V and 3 bases from J, the gap between germline ends came to 10 bases. CDR3 residues: CAIGRHNQPQHF. Written as DNA, the CDR3 is TGTGCCATTGGACGGCACAATCAGCCCCAGCATTTT.

The count of this clone is one. The chain recombines TRBV11-2 with TRBJ2-1, with D perhaps being TRBD1 or TRBD2 (5 bases each). V was clipped by 5 bases and J by 16 bases, with 15 bases between them. CDR1 SGHAT and CDR2 FQNNGV come from the germline V gene. The CDR3 has 11 amino acids. CDR3 residues: CASSPGTRVFF. The CDR3 nucleotides read TGTGCCAGCAGCCCCGGGACGCGCGTTTTCTTC.

CDR3 coding DNA: TGTGCCAGCAGCTTGGACGGGTATTCTGGGGCCAACGTCCTGACTTTC. Its protein is CASSLDGYSGANVLTF. V and J are TRBV5-5 and TRBJ2-6; no clear D. The CDR3 is made up of 16 amino acids. The germline V gene encodes CDR1 SGHKS and CDR2 YYEKEE (reference sequence). Trimming took 0 bases from V and 1 from J, leaving 8 bases between them.

The chain joins TRBV6-4 to TRBJ2-7, with TRBD2 matching over 8 bases. Trimming cost V 5 bases and J 5 bases; bases outside gene matches: 17. CDR3 length equals 17 residues. The V gene's germline CDR1 is MRHNA and CDR2 SNTAGT. CDR3 sequence reads: CASSQLYTERERHEQYF. The CDR3 nucleotides read TGTGCCAGCAGTCAACTCTACACAGAGCGGGAGCGGCACGAGCAGTACTTC.

V and J are TRBV6-5 and TRBJ1-1; the D gene is possibly TRBD1 (5 bases). Trimming removed 0 bases from V and 0 bases from J, with 8 bases in between. Germline V gene data show CDR1 as MNHEY and CDR2 as SVGAGI. The CDR3 is 15 residues long. Here the CDR3 reads CASSYSAGMNTEAFF. CDR3 coding DNA: TGTGCCAGCAGTTACTCAGCAGGGATGAACACTGAAGCTTTCTTT.

In nucleotides, the CDR3 is TGTGCCAGCAGGGACAGCAAGAGACCTTATGGCTACACCTTC. Its translation is CASRDSKRPYGYTF. The J gene is TRBJ1-2, the V gene TRBV6-4; D may be TRBD1 (6 bases). V shed 6 bases and J shed 5 bases, with 16 bases lying between them. CDR3 length equals 14 residues. The germline CDR1 and CDR2 sequences are MRHNA and SNTAGT.

The rearrangement uses TRBV27 and TRBJ1-4, with D uncertain. The germline CDR1 and CDR2 sequences are MNHEY and SMNVEV (reference sequence). Trimming took off 5 bases at V and 5 bases at J, with 12 bases between the two ends. This CDR3 is 14 amino acids long. CDR3 sequence reads: CASSPGIYNEKLFF. For the CDR3, the DNA is TGTGCCAGCAGTCCCGGGATATACAATGAAAAACTGTTTTTT.

This chain uses TRBV18 with TRBJ2-7; D unclear. Per germline, CDR1 KGHSH and CDR2 LQKENI. V lost 3 bases to trimming and J lost 2 bases, with 8 bases between them. This CDR3 has 13 residues. CDR3 protein: CASSPRDPYEQYF. The CDR3 DNA reads as TGTGCCAGCTCACCTCGCGACCCCTACGAGCAGTACTTC.

The rearrangement links TRBV11-2 to TRBJ2-7, with D maybe TRBD2 (5 bases). The CDR3 sequence is 15 residues long. V gave up 0 bases and J gave up 4 bases, with 13 bases separating them. The germline V gene encodes CDR1 SGHAT and CDR2 FQNNGV. In DNA form, the CDR3 reads TGTGCCAGCAGCTTAGATTCGATCGGACTGTACGAGCAGTACTTC. Encoded protein: CASSLDSIGLYEQYF.

The chain recombines TRBV28 with TRBJ1-6, with TRBD1 matching over 12 bases. V lost 5 bases to trimming and J lost 6 bases; unmatched junction nucleotides: 5. The CDR3 is made up of 16 amino acids. Germline CDR1 and CDR2: MDHEN and SYDVKM. As DNA, the CDR3 is TGTGCCAGCAGTCTGGGACAGGGGGCTTCTAATTCACCCCTCCACTTT. Translation gives CASSLGQGASNSPLHF.

The chain couples TRBV10-3 to TRBJ2-1; maybe TRBD2 (5 bases). Germline V gene sequence: CDR1 ENHRY, CDR2 SYGVKD. This CDR3 comprises 12 residues. Between the trimmed V and J ends, which lost 10 bases and 7 bases, there was a span of 14 bases. This CDR3 reads CATSGPGNEQFF. The CDR3 DNA follows: TGTGCCACCTCCGGACCGGGGAATGAGCAGTTCTTC.

The V and J genes are TRBV5-1 and TRBJ2-7; 9 positions match TRBD1. Trimming removed 4 bases from V and 12 bases from J; junction bases left unmatched: 14. The CDR3 extends over 14 amino acids. Germline V CDR1 and CDR2: SGHRS, YFSETQ. This CDR3 reads CASSLRTGAYGLYF. As DNA, the CDR3 is TGCGCCAGCAGCCTCCGGACAGGGGCCTATGGCCTGTACTTC.

For the CDR3, the DNA is TGTGCCAGCAGTGGAGGACAGGGTGGCTATGGCTACACCTTC. Amino acids: CASSGGQGGYGYTF. The genes are TRBV28 and TRBJ1-2; 8 positions agree with TRBD1. The V segment lost 5 bases and the J segment 4 bases; nucleotides outside the gene matches: 6. The CDR3 sequence is 14 residues long. Germline V gene sequence: CDR1 MDHEN, CDR2 SYDVKM.

This sequence joins TRBV6-1 and TRBJ2-5; 8 bases map to TRBD1. Germline loops: CDR1 MNHNS, CDR2 SASEGT. The ends lost 4 bases at V and 4 bases at J; junction bases unmatched: 11. This CDR3 comprises 16 residues. DNA of the CDR3: TGTGCCAGCAGTGTTGAACAGGGGGATTTCTCAGAGACCCAGTACTTC. The encoded protein is CASSVEQGDFSETQYF.

The rearrangement joins TRBV9 to TRBJ2-3; D might be TRBD2 (6 bases). V lost 0 bases and J 0 bases, leaving 8 bases between the germline ends. Per germline, CDR1 SGDLS and CDR2 YYNGEE. The CDR3 extends over 15 amino acids. The CDR3 sequence: CASSVARGSTDTQYF. In nucleotides, the CDR3 is TGTGCCAGCAGCGTAGCTCGGGGGAGCACAGATACGCAGTATTTT.

This chain uses TRBV6-1 with TRBJ1-2, with a weak D call TRBD1 (6 bases). V was cut by 5 bases and J by 5 bases, with 18 bases left in between. The CDR3 extends over 15 amino acids. Germline V CDR1 and CDR2: MNHNS, SASEGT. CDR3 nucleotides: TGTGCCAGCAGTTTGGGCGGGACAATCGGGTATGGCTACACCTTC. Translating gives CASSLGGTIGYGYTF.

The genes are TRBV18 and TRBJ2-7; TRBD2 might be the D (5 bases). The CDR3 contains 14 residues. The germline V gene has CDR1 KGHSH and CDR2 LQKENI. With 6 bases removed from V and 2 bases from J, the gap between germline ends came to 14 bases. This CDR3 is CASSGGRGTYEQYF. CDR3 bases: TGTGCCAGCTCCGGTGGTAGAGGGACCTACGAGCAGTACTTC.

This clone showed up many times. The identical CDR3 is also encoded by other nucleotide sequences in the sample. V gene TRBV18 combines with J gene TRBJ2-3; D is uncertain. Trimming left V 0 bases short and J 0 bases short, with 1 base between. CDR3 length: 13 amino acids. Germline V CDR1 and CDR2: KGHSH, LQKENI. CDR3 sequence (DNA): TGTGCCAGCTCACCACCTAGCACAGATACGCAGTATTTT. Translating it yields CASSPPSTDTQYF.

This clone was observed a few times. The chain joins TRBV27 to TRBJ1-1; D unclear. CDR1 is MNHEY and CDR2 is SMNVEV in the germline V gene (reference sequence). The CDR3 extends over 10 amino acids. The ends were cut back, 5 bases at V and 5 bases at J, with 3 bases in the middle. DNA of the CDR3: TGTGCCAGCAGTGAAACTGAAGCTTTCTTT. Encoded protein: CASSETEAFF.

The genes are TRBV27 and TRBJ1-2; a possible D gene is TRBD1 (5 bases). The CDR3 has 15 residues. Germline assignment: CDR1 MNHEY and CDR2 SMNVEV (reference sequence). The V gene lost 5 bases and the J gene lost 8 bases, with 21 bases spanning the gap. The CDR3 spells CASSPLAGLVRGYTF. The CDR3 nucleotides read TGTGCCAGCAGTCCCCTCGCGGGACTGGTGAGGGGCTACACCTTC.

The rearrangement joins TRBV7-9 to TRBJ2-5; 12 positions agree with TRBD2. The V segment lost 10 bases and the J segment 2 bases; nucleotides outside the gene matches: 5. The germline V gene has CDR1 SEHNR and CDR2 FQNEAQ (reference sequence). The CDR3 is 14 amino acids. CDR3 residues: CAIGLAGKQETQYF. The CDR3 DNA reads as TGTGCCATAGGACTAGCGGGAAAACAAGAGACCCAGTACTTC.

The chain uses TRBV6-5 and TRBJ1-1; TRBD1 might be the D (5 bases). Trimming took off 0 bases at V and 3 bases at J, with 14 bases between the two ends. Germline loops: CDR1 MNHEY, CDR2 SVGAGI. This CDR3 has 16 amino acids. In DNA, the CDR3 is TGTGCCAGCAGTTACTCGGGGGTTTTCGGAGACACTGAAGCTTTCTTT. Translation gives CASSYSGVFGDTEAFF.

The chain couples TRBV5-6 to TRBJ2-6; D gene unclear. CDR3 length: 13 residues. Germline assignment: CDR1 SGHDT and CDR2 YYEEEE. The V end was cut by 7 bases, the J end by 0 bases, with 5 bases between. The CDR3 spells CASRRSGANVLTF. The CDR3, as DNA: TGTGCCAGCCGGCGCTCTGGGGCCAACGTCCTGACTTTC.

The rearrangement links TRBV10-3 to TRBJ1-4; maybe TRBD1 (6 bases). This CDR3 has 13 residues. The germline gives CDR1 ENHRY, CDR2 SYGVKD. V was pared by 10 bases and J by 8 bases, with 17 bases between. CDR3 region: CATAAGAEEKLFF. In DNA, the CDR3 is TGTGCCACAGCCGCGGGGGCGGAAGAAAAACTGTTTTTT.

The chain is built from TRBV7-2 and TRBJ2-5; D is unresolved. Germline V CDR1 and CDR2: SGHTA, FQGNSA. V was trimmed by 8 bases and J by 9 bases, leaving 10 bases between them. CDR3 size: 10 residues. The CDR3 DNA reads as TGTGCCAGCGGGCTGGCGGCCCAGTACTTC. It translates to CASGLAAQYF.

The rearrangement joins TRBV7-2 to TRBJ2-5; 10 nucleotides agree with TRBD1. CDR1 and CDR2 (germline): SGHTA, FQGNSA. This CDR3 region has 18 residues. Unmatched junction bases numbered 10, after V lost 2 bases and J lost 1 base. CDR3: CASSLQLSTGGFQETQYF. The CDR3 bases are TGTGCCAGCAGCTTACAACTATCGACAGGGGGCTTCCAAGAGACCCAGTACTTC.

The chain carries TRBV5-1 and TRBJ2-3; D gene ambiguous. V was cut by 0 bases and J by 8 bases, with 13 bases left in between. Germline loops: CDR1 SGHRS, CDR2 YFSETQ. The length of the CDR3 is 14 residues. For the CDR3, the DNA is TGCGCCAGCAGCTTGGACGTTGAGTGGGGTACGCAGTATTTT. It codes for CASSLDVEWGTQYF. The full variable domain, with the rest looked up from reference TRBV5-1 and TRBJ2-3, is KAGVTQTPRYLIKTRGQQVTLSCSPISGHRSVSWYQQTPGQGLQFLFEYFSETQRNKGNFPGRFSGRQFSNSRSEMNVSTLELGDSALYLCASSLDVEWGTQYFGPGTRLTVL.